This TCR beta chain was captured in a study of Ad26.COV2.S vaccination and SARS-CoV-2 variants. General study findings and limits: Placebo recipients and vaccine recipients were similar in non-spike TCR breadth.

This clone appeared a single time. The antigen remains unidentified. Treatment defined: about 20 received Ad26.COV2.S at low or high dose, single or two shots; five or six received placebo; per-sample allocation not given. The samples were gathered on day 63 after the first injection of vaccine or placebo. In Boston, the donor was an adult between 18-55 years of age. Repertoires were generated with immunoSEQ multiplex PCR, while TCRdb's copy carries only in-frame clones and drops some. The profile shows some 460,000 clones, roughly nine tenths of them singletons. The CDR3 runs 16 residues. Germline lookup yields CDR1 MNHEY and CDR2 SMNVEV (reference sequence). V was pared by 5 bases and J by 4 bases, with 14 bases of the junction left unmatched.

This specimen consisted of peripheral blood, obtained in a trial of Ad26.COV2.S vaccine versus placebo. The V gene is TRBV27, the J gene TRBJ2-7, with 7 bases that match TRBD1. The TCR sequence derives from a person between 18 and 60 years old who received the Ad26.COV2.S COVID-19 vaccine or a placebo. This chain's CDR3 is CASSRSTGTALYEQYF. CDR3 DNA sequence: TGTGCCAGCAGTAGATCAACCGGGACAGCACTTTACGAGCAGTACTTC.